The 9 T cell receptor beta chains reported below all come from one sample, sequenced in a study of T-cell reconstitution after alpha-beta-depleted transplantation in children. A library of TCRbeta sequences, prepared with unique molecular identifiers, was generated. One entry per CDR3 protein results from TCRdb running MiXCR on the PCR reads. The data hold about 72,000 distinct CDR3 sequences, with 7% to 8% observed a single time. The specimen was PBMCs from the stem cell graft donor, collected from the stem cell graft. Receptors originate from a human donor who donated a stem cell graft to a child with acute lymphoblastic leukemia.

This clonotype was detected many times. J is TRBJ1-5 and V is TRBV12-3 or TRBV12-4; 7 nucleotides agree with TRBD1. This CDR3 region has 14 residues. J lost 6 bases, V lost 1 base, and 3 bases had no gene match. The CDR3 DNA sequence: TGTGCCAGCAGTTTAGACAGGGGTGGTCAGCCCCAGCATTTT. Translating it yields CASSLDRGGQPQHF.

The sample holds many counts of this clonotype. The rearrangement uses TRBV20-1 and TRBJ1-6; 12 bases map to TRBD1. Germline loops: CDR1 DFQATT, CDR2 SNEGSKA (reference sequence). The CDR3 has 15 residues. J was trimmed by 9 bases and V by 5 bases; bases with no gene match: 8. This chain's CDR3 is CSAFAGTGGSSPLHF. CDR3 bases: TGCAGTGCTTTTGCCGGGACAGGGGGCAGTTCACCCCTCCACTTT.

In its sample, this clonotype was seen many times. The V call is TRBV5-1, the J call TRBJ2-3, with 12 bases fitting TRBD2. This CDR3 comprises 19 residues. V lost 7 bases to trimming and J lost 3 bases; unmatched junction nucleotides: 18. CDR1 and CDR2 from the germline V gene are SGHRS and YFSETQ. The DNA of the CDR3 is TGCGCCAGCGAACGTGGAAGGCTGGTTACTAGCGGGGGGACAGATACGCAGTATTTT. It is translated as CASERGRLVTSGGTDTQYF.

This clonotype was counted at least ten times. The chain uses TRBV2 and TRBJ1-5, with 8 nucleotides matching TRBD1. The CDR3 sequence is 13 residues long. With V trimmed by 6 bases and J by 3 bases, 1 base remained unmatched. Looked up from germline, CDR1 is SNHLY and CDR2 is FYNNEI. DNA of the CDR3: TGTGCCAGCAGGACAGGGGACAATCAGCCCCAGCATTTT. This encodes CASRTGDNQPQHF.

The sample holds many counts of this clonotype. The J gene is TRBJ2-1, the V gene TRBV6-1, with a weak D call TRBD1 (6 bases). V lost 4 bases and J 2 bases, leaving 12 bases between the germline ends. This CDR3 has 15 residues. The germline CDR1 and CDR2 sequences are MNHNS and SASEGT. The CDR3 bases are TGTGCCAGCAGTGTGTTCAGGGGCGCCTACAATGAGCAGTTCTTC. Translated, it gives CASSVFRGAYNEQFF.

This clonotype was counted many times. The chain has TRBV6-2 or TRBV6-3 and TRBJ2-5, with D possibly being TRBD1 (6 bases). Germline V gene sequence: CDR1 MNHEY, CDR2 SVGEGT. The CDR3 sequence is 15 residues long. V was pared by 5 bases and J by 4 bases, with 17 bases between. The CDR3 nucleotides read TGTGCCAGCAGTAACCGCCGGGACATGGGAGAGACCCAGTACTTC. Residues: CASSNRRDMGETQYF.

This clonotype came up many times. The J gene is TRBJ1-1, the V gene TRBV6-1, with D unresolved. Germline V lookup: CDR1 MNHNS, CDR2 SASEGT. CDR3 length: 13 residues. The V and J ends lost 3 bases and 4 bases respectively, with 9 bases between them. CDR3 nucleotides: TGTGCCAGCAGTGATGTGGGTACCACTGAAGCTTTCTTT. Translating gives CASSDVGTTEAFF.

This clonotype was found many times. The chain combines TRBV20-1 with TRBJ1-1; a possible D gene is TRBD1 (6 bases). The CDR3 totals 13 residues. Germline-derived CDR1 and CDR2 are DFQATT and SNEGSKA (reference sequence). Written as DNA, the CDR3 is TGCAGGGCGGAATCAGGGGTGGGGACTGAAGCTTTCTTT. It codes for CRAESGVGTEAFF.

This rearrangement joins TRBV29-1 to TRBJ1-1, with D perhaps TRBD1 (5 bases). This CDR3 has 14 residues. Germline lookup yields CDR1 SQVTM and CDR2 ANQGSEA. V dropped 7 bases and J dropped 1 base, with 16 bases sitting between them. CDR3 residues: CSASHFGGNTEAFF. CDR3 sequence (DNA): TGCAGCGCAAGTCATTTTGGGGGGAACACTGAAGCTTTCTTT.